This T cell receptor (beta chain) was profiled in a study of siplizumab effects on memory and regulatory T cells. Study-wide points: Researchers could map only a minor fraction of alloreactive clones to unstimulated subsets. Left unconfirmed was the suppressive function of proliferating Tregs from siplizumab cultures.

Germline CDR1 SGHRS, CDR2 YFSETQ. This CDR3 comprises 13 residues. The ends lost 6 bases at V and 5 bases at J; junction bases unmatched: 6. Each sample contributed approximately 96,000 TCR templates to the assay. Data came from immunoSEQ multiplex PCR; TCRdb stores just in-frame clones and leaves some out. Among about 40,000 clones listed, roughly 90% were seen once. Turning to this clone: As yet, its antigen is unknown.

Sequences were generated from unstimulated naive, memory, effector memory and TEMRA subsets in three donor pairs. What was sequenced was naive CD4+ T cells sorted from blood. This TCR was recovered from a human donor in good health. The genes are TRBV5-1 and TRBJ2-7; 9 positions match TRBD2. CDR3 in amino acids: CASKAGGYDEQYF. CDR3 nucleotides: TGCGCCAGCAAAGCGGGAGGTTACGACGAGCAGTACTTC.